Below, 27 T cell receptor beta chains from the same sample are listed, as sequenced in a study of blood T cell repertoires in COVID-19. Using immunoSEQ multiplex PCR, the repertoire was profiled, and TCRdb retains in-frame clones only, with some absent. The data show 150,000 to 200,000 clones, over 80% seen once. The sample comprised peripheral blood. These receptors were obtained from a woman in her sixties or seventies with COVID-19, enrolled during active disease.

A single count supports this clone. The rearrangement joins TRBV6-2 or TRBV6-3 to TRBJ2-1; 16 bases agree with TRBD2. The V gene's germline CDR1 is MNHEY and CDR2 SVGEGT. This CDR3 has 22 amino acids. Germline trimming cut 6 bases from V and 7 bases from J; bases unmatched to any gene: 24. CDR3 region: CASRPTFFGTSGRANQDNEQFF. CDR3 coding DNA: TGTGCCAGCAGACCTACCTTTTTCGGGACTAGCGGGAGGGCGAACCAGGATAATGAGCAGTTCTTC.

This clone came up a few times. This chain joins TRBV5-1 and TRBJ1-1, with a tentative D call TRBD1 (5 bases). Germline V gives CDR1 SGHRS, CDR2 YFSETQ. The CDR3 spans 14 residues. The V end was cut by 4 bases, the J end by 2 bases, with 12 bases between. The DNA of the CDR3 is TGCGCCAGCAGCCCTGTTGGGACTAACACTGAAGCTTTCTTT. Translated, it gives CASSPVGTNTEAFF.

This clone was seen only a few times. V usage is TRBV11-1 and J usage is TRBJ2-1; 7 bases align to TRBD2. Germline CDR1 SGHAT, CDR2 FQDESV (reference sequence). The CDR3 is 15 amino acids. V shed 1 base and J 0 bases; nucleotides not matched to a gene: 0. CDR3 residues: CASSLGLASYNEQFF. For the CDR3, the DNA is TGTGCCAGCAGCTTAGGACTAGCCTCCTACAATGAGCAGTTCTTC.

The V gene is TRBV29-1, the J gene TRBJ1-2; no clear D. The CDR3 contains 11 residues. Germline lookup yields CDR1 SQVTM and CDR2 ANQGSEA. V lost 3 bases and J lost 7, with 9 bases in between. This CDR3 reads CSVEQTVGYTF. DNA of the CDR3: TGCAGCGTTGAGCAGACTGTTGGCTACACCTTC.

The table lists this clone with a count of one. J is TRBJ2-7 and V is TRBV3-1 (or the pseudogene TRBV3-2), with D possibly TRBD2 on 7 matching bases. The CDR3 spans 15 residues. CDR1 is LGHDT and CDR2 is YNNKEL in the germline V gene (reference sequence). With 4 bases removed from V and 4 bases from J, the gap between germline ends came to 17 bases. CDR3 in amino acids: CASSLRTAGLYEQYF. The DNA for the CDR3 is TGTGCCAGCAGCCTCAGGACAGCGGGATTATACGAGCAGTACTTC.

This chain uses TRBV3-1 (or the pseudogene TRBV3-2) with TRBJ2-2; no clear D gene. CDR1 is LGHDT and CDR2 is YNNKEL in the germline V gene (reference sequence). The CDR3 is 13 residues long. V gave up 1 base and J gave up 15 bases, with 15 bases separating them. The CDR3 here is CASSQGASLKVFF. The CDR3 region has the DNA TGTGCCAGCAGCCAAGGGGCATCTCTTAAGGTGTTTTTT.

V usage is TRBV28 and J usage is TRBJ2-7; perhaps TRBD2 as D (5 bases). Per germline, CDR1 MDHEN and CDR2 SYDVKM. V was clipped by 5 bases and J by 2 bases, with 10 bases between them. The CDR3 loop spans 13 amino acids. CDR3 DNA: TGTGCCAGCAGTGCCACTAGAACCTACGAGCAGTACGTC. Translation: CASSATRTYEQYV.

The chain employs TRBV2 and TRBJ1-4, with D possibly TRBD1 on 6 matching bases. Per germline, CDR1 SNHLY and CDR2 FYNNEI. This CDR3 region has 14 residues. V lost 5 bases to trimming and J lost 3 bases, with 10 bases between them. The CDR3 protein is CASSQQGANEKLFF. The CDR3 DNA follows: TGTGCCAGCAGTCAACAGGGCGCTAATGAAAAACTGTTTTTT.

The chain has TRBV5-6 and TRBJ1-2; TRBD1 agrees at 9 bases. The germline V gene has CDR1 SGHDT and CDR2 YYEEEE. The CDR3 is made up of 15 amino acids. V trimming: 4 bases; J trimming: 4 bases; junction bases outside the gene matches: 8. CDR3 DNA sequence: TGTGCCAGCAGCCTACTACGGACAGGGGCCTATGGCTACACCTTC. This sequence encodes CASSLLRTGAYGYTF.

The CDR3: CSAVGTEGYTF. Written as DNA, the CDR3 is TGCAGCGCCGTGGGGACAGAGGGCTACACCTTC. The chain carries TRBV29-1 and TRBJ1-2; 7 nucleotides align to TRBD1. Losses at the gene ends were 7 bases for V and 8 bases for J; bases not matched to a gene: 7. The CDR3 runs 11 residues. Per the germline V gene, CDR1 is SQVTM and CDR2 is ANQGSEA.

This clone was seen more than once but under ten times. The CDR3 here is CASSPSWGRGETQYF. For the CDR3, the DNA is TGTGCCAGCAGTCCCTCTTGGGGTCGGGGGGAGACCCAGTACTTC. V usage is TRBV27 and J usage is TRBJ2-5; perhaps TRBD2 as D (6 bases). The CDR3 extends over 15 amino acids. Trimming took 5 bases from V and 5 from J, leaving 18 bases between them. Germline CDR1 MNHEY, CDR2 SMNVEV (reference sequence).

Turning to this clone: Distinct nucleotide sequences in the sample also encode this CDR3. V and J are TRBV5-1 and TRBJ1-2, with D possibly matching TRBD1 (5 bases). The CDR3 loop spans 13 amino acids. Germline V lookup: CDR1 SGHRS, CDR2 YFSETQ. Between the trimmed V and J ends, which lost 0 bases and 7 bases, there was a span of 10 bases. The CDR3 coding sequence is TGCGCCAGCAGCTTGGCCTCAGGGTCTGGCTACACCTTC. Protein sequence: CASSLASGSGYTF. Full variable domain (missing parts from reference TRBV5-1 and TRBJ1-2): KAGVTQTPRYLIKTRGQQVTLSCSPISGHRSVSWYQQTPGQGLQFLFEYFSETQRNKGNFPGRFSGRQFSNSRSEMNVSTLELGDSALYLCASSLASGSGYTFGSGTRLTVV.

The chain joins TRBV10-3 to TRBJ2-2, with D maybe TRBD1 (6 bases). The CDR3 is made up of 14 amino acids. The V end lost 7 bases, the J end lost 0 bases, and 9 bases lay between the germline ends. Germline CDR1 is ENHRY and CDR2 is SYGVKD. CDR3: CAIKGVSNTGELFF. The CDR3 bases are TGTGCCATCAAGGGGGTTTCGAACACCGGGGAGCTGTTTTTT.

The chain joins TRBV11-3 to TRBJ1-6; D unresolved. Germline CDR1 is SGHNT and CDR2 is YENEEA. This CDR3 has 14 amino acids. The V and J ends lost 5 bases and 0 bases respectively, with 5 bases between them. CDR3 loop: CASSLSSYNSPLHF. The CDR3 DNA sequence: TGTGCCAGCAGCCTGAGCTCCTATAATTCACCCCTCCACTTT.

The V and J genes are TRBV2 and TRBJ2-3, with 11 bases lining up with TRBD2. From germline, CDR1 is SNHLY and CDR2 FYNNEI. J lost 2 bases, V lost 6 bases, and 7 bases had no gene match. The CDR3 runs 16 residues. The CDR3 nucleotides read TGTGCCAGCAGGGGCGGGACTAGCGGCATCACAGATACGCAGTATTTT. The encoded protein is CASRGGTSGITDTQYF.

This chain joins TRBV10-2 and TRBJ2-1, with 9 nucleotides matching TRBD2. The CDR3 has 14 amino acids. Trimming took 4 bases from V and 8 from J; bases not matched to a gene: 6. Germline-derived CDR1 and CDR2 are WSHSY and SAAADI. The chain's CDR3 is CASSVAGGPDEQFF. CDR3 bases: TGCGCCAGCAGTGTGGCGGGAGGGCCGGATGAGCAGTTCTTC.

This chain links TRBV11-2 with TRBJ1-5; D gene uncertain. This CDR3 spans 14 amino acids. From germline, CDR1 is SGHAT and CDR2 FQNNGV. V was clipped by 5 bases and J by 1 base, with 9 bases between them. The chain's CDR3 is CASSPPGSNQPQHF. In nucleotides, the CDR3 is TGTGCCAGCAGCCCGCCGGGGAGCAATCAGCCCCAGCATTTT. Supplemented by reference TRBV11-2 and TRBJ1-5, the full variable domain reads EAGVAQSPRYKIIEKRQSVAFWCNPISGHATLYWYQQILGQGPKLLIQFQNNGVVDDSQLPKDRFSAERLKGVDSTLKIQPAKLEDSAVYLCASSPPGSNQPQHFGDGTRLSIL.

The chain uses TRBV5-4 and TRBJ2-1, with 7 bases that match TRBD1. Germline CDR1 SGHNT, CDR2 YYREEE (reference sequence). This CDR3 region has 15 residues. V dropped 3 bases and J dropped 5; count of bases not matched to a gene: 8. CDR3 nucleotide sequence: TGTGCCAGCAGCTCCGACAGGGCCGTCCACAATGAGCAGTTCTTC. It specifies CASSSDRAVHNEQFF.

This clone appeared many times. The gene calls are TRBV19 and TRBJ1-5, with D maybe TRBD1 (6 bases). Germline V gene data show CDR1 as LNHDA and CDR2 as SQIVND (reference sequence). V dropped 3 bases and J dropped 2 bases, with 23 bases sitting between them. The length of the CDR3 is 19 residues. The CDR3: CASSMDSPFRGGGNQPQHF. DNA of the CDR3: TGTGCCAGTAGTATGGACTCCCCCTTTAGGGGGGGCGGCAATCAGCCCCAGCATTTT.

The CDR3 DNA reads TGTGCCAGCAGCCTCCCTTCAAACAGGGGGCCTAACTATGGCTACACCTTC. This translates into CASSLPSNRGPNYGYTF. The V and J genes are TRBV11-3 and TRBJ1-2, with 9 bases fitting TRBD1. The junction had 10 bases not matched to a gene; V was cut back by 5 bases and J by 0 bases. Germline CDR1 and CDR2: SGHNT and YENEEA. The CDR3 spans 17 residues. Filled out from reference TRBV11-3 and TRBJ1-2, the complete variable domain reads EAGVVQSPRYKIIEKKQPVAFWCNPISGHNTLYWYLQNLGQGPELLIRYENEEAVDDSQLPKDRFSAERLKGVDSTLKIQPAELGDSAVYLCASSLPSNRGPNYGYTFGSGTRLTVV.

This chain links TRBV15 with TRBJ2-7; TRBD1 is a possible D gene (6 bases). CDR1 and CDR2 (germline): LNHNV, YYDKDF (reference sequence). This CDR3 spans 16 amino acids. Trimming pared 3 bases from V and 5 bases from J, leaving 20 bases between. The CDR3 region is CATSSGFWGPRNEQYV. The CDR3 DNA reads TGTGCCACCAGCAGTGGGTTCTGGGGGCCGAGGAACGAGCAGTACGTC.

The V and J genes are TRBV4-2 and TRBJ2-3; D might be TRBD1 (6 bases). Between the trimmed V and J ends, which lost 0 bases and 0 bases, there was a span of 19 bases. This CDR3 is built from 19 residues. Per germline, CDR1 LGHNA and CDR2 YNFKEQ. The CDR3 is CASSQDQRQVHASTDTQYF. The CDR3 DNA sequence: TGTGCCAGCAGCCAAGATCAGCGACAGGTGCATGCTAGCACAGATACGCAGTATTTT.

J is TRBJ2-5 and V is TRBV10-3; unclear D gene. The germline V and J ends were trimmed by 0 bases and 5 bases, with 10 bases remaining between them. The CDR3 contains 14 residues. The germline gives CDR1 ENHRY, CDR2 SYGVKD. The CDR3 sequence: CAISESRGWETQYF. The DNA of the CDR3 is TGTGCCATCAGTGAGTCGAGAGGCTGGGAGACCCAGTACTTC.

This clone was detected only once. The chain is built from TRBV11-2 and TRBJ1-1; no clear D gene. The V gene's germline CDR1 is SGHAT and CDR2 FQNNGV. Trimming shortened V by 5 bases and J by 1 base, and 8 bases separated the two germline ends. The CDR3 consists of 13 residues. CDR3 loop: CASSPLGNTEAFF. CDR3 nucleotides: TGTGCCAGCAGCCCCCTCGGGAACACTGAAGCTTTCTTT. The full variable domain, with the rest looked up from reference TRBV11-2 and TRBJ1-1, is EAGVAQSPRYKIIEKRQSVAFWCNPISGHATLYWYQQILGQGPKLLIQFQNNGVVDDSQLPKDRFSAERLKGVDSTLKIQPAKLEDSAVYLCASSPLGNTEAFFGQGTRLTVV.

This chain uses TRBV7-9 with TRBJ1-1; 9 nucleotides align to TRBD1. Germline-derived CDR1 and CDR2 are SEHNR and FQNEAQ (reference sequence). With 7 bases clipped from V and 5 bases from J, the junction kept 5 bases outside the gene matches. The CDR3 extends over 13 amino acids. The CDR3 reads CASIEDRGTEAFF. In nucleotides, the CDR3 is TGTGCCAGCATCGAGGACAGGGGTACTGAAGCTTTCTTT. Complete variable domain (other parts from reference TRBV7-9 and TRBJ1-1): DTGVSQNPRHKITKRGQNVTFRCDPISEHNRLYWYRQTLGQGPEFLTYFQNEAQLEKSRLLSDRFSAERPKGSFSTLEIQRTEQGDSAMYLCASIEDRGTEAFFGQGTRLTVV.

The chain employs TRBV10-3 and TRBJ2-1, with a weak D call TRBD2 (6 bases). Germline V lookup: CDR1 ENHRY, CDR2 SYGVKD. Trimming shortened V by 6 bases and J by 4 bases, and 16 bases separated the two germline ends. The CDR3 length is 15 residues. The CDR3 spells CAIRFRESTYNEQFF. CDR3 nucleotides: TGTGCCATCAGATTCCGGGAGTCTACATACAATGAGCAGTTCTTC.

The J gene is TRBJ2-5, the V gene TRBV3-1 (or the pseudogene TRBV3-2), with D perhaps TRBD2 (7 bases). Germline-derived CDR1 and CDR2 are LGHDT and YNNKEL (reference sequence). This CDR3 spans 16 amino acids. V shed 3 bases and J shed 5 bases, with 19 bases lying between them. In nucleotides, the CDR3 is TGTGCCAGCAGCCAGTCCGCCGGGGGGCCAGGGGAGACCCAGTACTTC. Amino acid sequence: CASSQSAGGPGETQYF.